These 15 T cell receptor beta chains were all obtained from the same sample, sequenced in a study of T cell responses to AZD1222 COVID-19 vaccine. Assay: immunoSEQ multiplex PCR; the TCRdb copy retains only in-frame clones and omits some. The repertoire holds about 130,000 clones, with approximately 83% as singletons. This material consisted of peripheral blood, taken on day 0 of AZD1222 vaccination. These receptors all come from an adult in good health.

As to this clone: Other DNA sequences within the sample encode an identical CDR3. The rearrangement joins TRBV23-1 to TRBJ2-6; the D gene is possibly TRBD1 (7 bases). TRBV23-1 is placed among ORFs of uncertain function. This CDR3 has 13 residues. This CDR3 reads CGRRGLGANVLTF. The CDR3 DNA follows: TGCGGTCGGAGGGGGCTTGGGGCCAACGTCCTGACTTTC.

CDR3 DNA: TGTGCCAGCAGTTTGACTAGCGCTATAAACACCGGGGAGCTGTTTTTT. Protein: CASSLTSAINTGELFF. The chain employs TRBV27 and TRBJ2-2, with 8 bases aligning to TRBD2. This CDR3 is 16 amino acids long. Germline lookup yields CDR1 MNHEY and CDR2 SMNVEV (reference sequence). The V gene end was trimmed by 3 bases and the J gene end by 2 bases; junction bases not matched to a gene: 5.

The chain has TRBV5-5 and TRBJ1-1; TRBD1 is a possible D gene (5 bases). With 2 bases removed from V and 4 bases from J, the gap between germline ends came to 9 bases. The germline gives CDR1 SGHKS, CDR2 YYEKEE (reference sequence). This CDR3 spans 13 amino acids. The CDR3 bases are TGTGCCAGCAGCTTAGGACACAGCACTGAAGCTTTCTTT. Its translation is CASSLGHSTEAFF.

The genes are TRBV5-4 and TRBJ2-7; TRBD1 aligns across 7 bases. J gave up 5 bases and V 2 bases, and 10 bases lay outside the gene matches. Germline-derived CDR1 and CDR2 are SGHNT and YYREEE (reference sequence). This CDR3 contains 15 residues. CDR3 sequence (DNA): TGTGCCAGCAGCTTCCCGGATAGGGGGCACGACGAGCAGTACTTC. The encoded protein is CASSFPDRGHDEQYF.

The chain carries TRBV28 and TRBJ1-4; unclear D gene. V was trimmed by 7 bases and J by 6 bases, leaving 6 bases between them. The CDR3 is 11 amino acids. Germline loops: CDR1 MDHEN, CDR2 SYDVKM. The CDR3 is CASKRDEKLFF. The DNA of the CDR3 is TGTGCCAGCAAAAGGGATGAAAAACTGTTTTTT.

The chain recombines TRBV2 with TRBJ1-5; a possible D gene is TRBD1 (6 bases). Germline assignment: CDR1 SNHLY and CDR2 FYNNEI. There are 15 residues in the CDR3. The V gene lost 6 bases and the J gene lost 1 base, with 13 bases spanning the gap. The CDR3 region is CASSVFDRSNQPQHF. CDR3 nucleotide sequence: TGTGCCAGCAGCGTTTTTGACAGGAGCAATCAGCCCCAGCATTTT.

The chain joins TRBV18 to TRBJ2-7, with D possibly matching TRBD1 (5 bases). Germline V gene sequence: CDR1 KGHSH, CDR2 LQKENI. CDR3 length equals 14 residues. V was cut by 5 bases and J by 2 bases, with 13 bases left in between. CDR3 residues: CASSDSTGPYEQYF. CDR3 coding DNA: TGTGCCAGCTCAGATTCCACAGGTCCCTACGAGCAGTACTTC.

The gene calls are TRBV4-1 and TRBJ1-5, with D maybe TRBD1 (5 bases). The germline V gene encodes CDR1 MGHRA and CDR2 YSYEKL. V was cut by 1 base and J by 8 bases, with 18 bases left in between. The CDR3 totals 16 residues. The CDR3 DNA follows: TGCGCCAGCAGCCAAGGGGAGACAGACCTGTGGGAGCCCCAGCATTTT. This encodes CASSQGETDLWEPQHF.

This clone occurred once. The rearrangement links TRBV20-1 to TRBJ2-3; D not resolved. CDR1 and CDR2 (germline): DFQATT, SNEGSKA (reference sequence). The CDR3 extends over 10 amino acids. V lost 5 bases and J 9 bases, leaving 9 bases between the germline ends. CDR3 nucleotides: TGCAGTGCTCTCAACTACACGCAGTATTTT. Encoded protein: CSALNYTQYF.

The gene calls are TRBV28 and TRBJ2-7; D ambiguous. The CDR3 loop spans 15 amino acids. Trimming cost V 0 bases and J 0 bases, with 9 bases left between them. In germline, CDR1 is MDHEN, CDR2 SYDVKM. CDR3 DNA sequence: TGTGCCAGCAGTTTATGGGCAGGAATCTCCTACGAGCAGTACTTC. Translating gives CASSLWAGISYEQYF.

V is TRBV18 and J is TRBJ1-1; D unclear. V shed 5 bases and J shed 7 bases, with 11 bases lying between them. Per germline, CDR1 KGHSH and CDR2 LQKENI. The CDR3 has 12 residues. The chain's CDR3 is CASSIPAGEAFF. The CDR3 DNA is TGTGCCAGCTCAATCCCCGCGGGTGAAGCTTTCTTT.

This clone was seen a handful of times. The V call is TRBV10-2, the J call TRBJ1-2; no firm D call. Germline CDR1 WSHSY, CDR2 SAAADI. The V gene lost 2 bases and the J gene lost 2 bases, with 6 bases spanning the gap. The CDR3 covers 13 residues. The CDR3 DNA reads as TGCGCCAGCAGTGAGGCCCAGAACTATGGCTACACCTTC. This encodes CASSEAQNYGYTF.

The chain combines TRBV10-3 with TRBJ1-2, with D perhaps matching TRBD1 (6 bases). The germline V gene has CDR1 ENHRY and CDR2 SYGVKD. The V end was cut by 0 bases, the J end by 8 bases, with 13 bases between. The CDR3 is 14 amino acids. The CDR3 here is CAISESGGAPGYTF. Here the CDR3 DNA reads TGTGCCATCAGTGAGTCCGGGGGGGCGCCCGGCTACACCTTC.

CDR3 nucleotide sequence: TGTGCCAGCAGCCCTGCTGCAGCGCCAGTAAACTATGGCTACACCTTC. Translating it yields CASSPAAAPVNYGYTF. The chain carries TRBV7-2 and TRBJ1-2, with D hard to call. From germline, CDR1 is SGHTA and CDR2 FQGNSA. The CDR3 is made up of 16 amino acids. V shed 5 bases and J shed 2 bases, with 18 bases lying between them.

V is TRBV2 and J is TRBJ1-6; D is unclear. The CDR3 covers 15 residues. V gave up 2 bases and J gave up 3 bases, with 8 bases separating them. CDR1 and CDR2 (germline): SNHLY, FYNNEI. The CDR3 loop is CASSERSLYNSPLHF. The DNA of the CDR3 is TGTGCCAGCAGTGAACGGAGCCTCTATAATTCACCCCTCCACTTT.